This T cell receptor beta chain was sequenced during a study of T cell repertoires in cytomegalovirus infection. Study background: Selection of CMV epitopes for the study included recently identified HLA-C-restricted and well-studied HLA-B-restricted ones. From public TCR beta signatures came an indication of both CMV infection and matching HLA type. Study outcomes and limitations: What dominated the ex vivo response were HLA-C-restricted CMV-specific TCR beta clonotypes.

Germline V gene sequence: CDR1 MNHEY, CDR2 SVGEGT. The CDR3 runs 12 residues. Trimming stripped 2 bases from V and 6 bases from J, with 6 bases between. TCRdb reanalysed the reads using MiXCR and keeps one entry per CDR3 protein. The table includes around 69,000 distinct CDR3 sequences, 20% to 25% detected once. This clonotype has a handful of counts. Its antigen is not known. The origin of this receptor is a human donor in good health (CMV status not recorded). Some clones in this sample may be carry-over from other donors' samples. This specimen consisted of CD8+ T cells from cultured PBMCs, obtained from culture after CMV antigen stimulation. This chain connects TRBV6-2 or TRBV6-3 to TRBJ2-3; D gene uncertain. CDR3 bases: TGTGCCAGCAGTTACCCTCAGGATACGCAGTATTTT. As protein: CASSYPQDTQYF.